Listed below are T cell receptor beta chains from one sample, sequenced in a study of neurological immune-mediated disorders. Using its own MiXCR run on the 5' RACE reads, TCRdb lists one record per CDR3 protein. The table lists under 85,000 distinct CDR3 sequences, 13% to 15% of them singletons, with about 7% in the top ten. Sequencing input: PBMCs. These receptors were obtained from a woman aged 45 to 65 in good health. The CDR3 runs from the conserved cysteine through the conserved F or W. D genes are given only for firm matches. Expanded clones get a size class; other rows say once, few or many, or leave the size out.

clone size,J gene,D gene,V gene,CDR3 protein,CDR3 DNA
many,TRBJ1-1,NA,TRBV10-2,CASSDGGHGSGTEAFF,TGCGCCAGCAGTGATGGGGGTCACGGTTCGGGCACTGAAGCTTTCTTT
many,TRBJ2-3,NA,TRBV7-8,CASSLAGGTDTQYF,TGTGCCAGCAGCTTAGCGGGGGGCACAGATACGCAGTATTTT
many,TRBJ2-1,TRBD2,TRBV6-1,CASSGVAGAHNEQFF,TGTGCCAGCAGTGGGGTAGCGGGGGCCCACAATGAGCAGTTCTTC
many,TRBJ2-1,TRBD2,TRBV20-1,CSASSRLAGGPEQFF,TGCAGTGCTAGTTCCCGACTAGCGGGGGGCCCCGAGCAGTTCTTC
many,TRBJ1-5,TRBD1,TRBV20-1,CSAGTGNQPQHF,TGCAGTGCCGGGACAGGGAATCAGCCCCAGCATTTT
few,TRBJ1-5,NA,TRBV20-1,CSAGGTGTPRDQPQHF,TGCAGTGCCGGGGGCACGGGGACGCCACGAGATCAGCCCCAGCATTTT
NA,TRBJ2-5,NA,TRBV28,CATSLRETQYF,TGTGCCACCAGTTTAAGAGAGACCCAGTACTTC
many,TRBJ2-7,NA,TRBV5-1,CASSLDSIYEQYF,TGCGCCAGCAGCCTGGACTCAATCTACGAGCAGTACTTC
many,TRBJ2-2,NA,TRBV5-1,CASSSRVGELFF,TGCGCCAGCAGCTCTAGGGTCGGGGAGCTGTTTTTT
many,TRBJ1-2,NA,TRBV7-2,CASSPGPSSGGYTF,TGTGCCAGCAGCCCGGGACCGTCGAGCGGTGGCTACACCTTC
many,TRBJ2-5,NA,TRBV5-1,CASSWPGETQYF,TGCGCCAGCAGCTGGCCGGGTGAGACCCAGTACTTC
many,TRBJ2-1,TRBD2,TRBV7-6,CASSPGTSGGGEQFF,TGTGCCAGCAGCCCCGGGACTAGCGGGGGTGGTGAGCAGTTCTTC
many,TRBJ2-1,NA,TRBV5-1,CASSLVIRGDEQFF,TGCGCCAGCAGCTTAGTTATAAGGGGAGATGAGCAGTTCTTC
many,TRBJ1-5,NA,TRBV5-1,CASSFVGGDQPQHF,TGCGCCAGCAGCTTCGTGGGTGGTGATCAGCCCCAGCATTTT
many,TRBJ2-3,NA,TRBV11-2,CASSFNTGGAGVSPTQYF,TGTGCCAGCAGCTTCAACACAGGGGGAGCGGGAGTCTCACCGACGCAGTATTTT
many,TRBJ2-7,TRBD2,TRBV5-1,CASSLVAGTYEQYF,TGCGCCAGCAGCTTGGTAGCGGGCACCTACGAGCAGTACTTC
many,TRBJ1-3,TRBD1,TRBV3-1,CASSHDPRDRRKSNTIYF,TGTGCCAGCAGCCATGATCCGAGGGACAGGAGGAAATCGAACACCATATATTTT
NA,TRBJ1-4,TRBD1,TRBV5-1,CASSRQGDRDNEKLFF,TGCGCCAGCAGCCGCCAAGGGGACAGAGATAATGAAAAACTGTTTTTT
NA,TRBJ1-2,NA,TRBV7-2,CVNSPDRNYGYTF,TGTGTCAACAGCCCCGACAGGAACTATGGCTACACCTTC
many,TRBJ2-6,NA,TRBV6-5,CASSSRTGANVLTF,TGTGCCAGCAGTTCAAGGACTGGGGCCAACGTCCTGACTTTC
many,TRBJ1-1,TRBD1,TRBV2,CASSEGQGARFF,TGTGCCAGCAGTGAGGGACAGGGGGCTCGTTTCTTT
many,TRBJ2-5,NA,TRBV7-8,CASSLVGLGETQYF,TGTGCCAGCAGCTTAGTGGGCTTGGGGGAGACCCAGTACTTC
NA,TRBJ1-1,TRBD1,TRBV28,CASSGPGQGKGTEAFF,TGTGCCAGCAGTGGACCGGGACAGGGGAAGGGGACTGAAGCTTTCTTT
NA,TRBJ2-3,NA,TRBV21-1,CATRRVGGGEYF,TGTGCCACCCGTCGCGTCGGCGGGGGGGAGTATTTT
many,TRBJ1-1,NA,TRBV2,CASSSWLSEAFF,TGTGCCAGCAGTTCGTGGCTATCTGAAGCTTTCTTT
NA,TRBJ2-7,NA,TRBV18,CASSLQGVNSYEQYF,TGTGCCAGCTCACTCCAAGGGGTCAACTCCTACGAGCAGTACTTC
many,TRBJ2-2,TRBD1,TRBV5-1,CASSLAGQGSAGELFF,TGCGCCAGCAGCTTGGCGGGACAGGGGTCGGCCGGGGAGCTGTTTTTT
NA,TRBJ2-3,NA,TRBV18,CASSLSAQGDTQYF,TGTGCCAGCTCACTCTCGGCTCAGGGAGATACGCAGTATTTT
many,TRBJ2-5,TRBD2,TRBV20-1,CSARVASGDETQYF,TGCAGTGCCAGGGTAGCTAGCGGGGACGAGACCCAGTACTTC
many,TRBJ2-3,TRBD2,TRBV20-1,CSARVGSGGPTDTQYF,TGCAGTGCTAGAGTAGGGAGCGGGGGGCCGACAGATACGCAGTATTTT
NA,TRBJ2-3,TRBD2,TRBV7-8,CAISLGGSLTYTQYF,TGTGCCATCAGCTTGGGCGGGAGCCTTACATATACGCAGTATTTT
many,TRBJ1-1,NA,TRBV5-1,CASSPDGRNTEAFF,TGCGCCAGCAGCCCGGACGGGCGGAACACTGAAGCTTTCTTT